Following are 3 T cell receptor beta chains from one sample sequenced in a study of cytomegalovirus exposure and HLA in healthy donors. Vbeta (60) and Jbeta (13) primers were used in the PCR. Only in-frame clones appear in the TCRdb table, and some are missing; sequencing was by immunoSEQ multiplex PCR. The data hold 100,000 or so clones, with roughly four fifths observed a single time. Sequenced material: PBMCs. The receptors shown here come from a woman aged 40 to 55 in good health and CMV-seropositive.

J is TRBJ2-3 and V is TRBV5-1; 14 bases match TRBD2. The J segment lost 1 base and the V segment lost 3 bases, leaving 4 bases of the junction unmatched. This CDR3 is 17 amino acids long. Germline loops: CDR1 SGHRS, CDR2 YFSETQ. Here the CDR3 DNA reads TGCGCCAGCAGCTCGGGACTAGCGGGAGAGGGCACAGATACGCAGTATTTT. This codes for CASSSGLAGEGTDTQYF.

The CDR3 nucleotides read TGTGCCTGGTCGCTGGGGGCGAAGACCCAGTACTTC. Translation: CAWSLGAKTQYF. The chain links TRBV30 to TRBJ2-5; a weak D match, TRBD1 (6 bases). The CDR3 has 12 residues. V shed 5 bases and J shed 6 bases, with 13 bases lying between them. Germline V CDR1 and CDR2: GTSNPN, SVGIG (reference sequence).

V is TRBV2 and J is TRBJ2-2, with D perhaps TRBD2 (6 bases). Germline CDR1 is SNHLY and CDR2 is FYNNEI. The CDR3 length is 13 residues. Trimming removed 11 bases from V and 6 bases from J, with 16 bases in between. CDR3 amino acids: CAGTGVAAGELFF. CDR3 coding DNA: TGTGCCGGTACGGGAGTAGCGGCCGGGGAGCTGTTTTTT.